This T cell receptor beta chain was retrieved from a study of identifying expanded T cells in peripheral blood. Data came from immunoSEQ multiplex PCR; TCRdb stores just in-frame clones and leaves some out. The sample lists over 90,000 clones, approximately 90% seen once, with 11% to 15% in the top ten. Trimming at V came to 4 bases and at J to 5 bases, leaving 9 bases not matched to a gene. From germline, CDR1 is SGHRS and CDR2 YFSETQ. This CDR3 has 16 amino acids. The rearrangement joins TRBV5-1 to TRBJ2-5, with TRBD1 matching 12 bases. The specimen sequenced was blood. This sequence originates from a person aged 18 to 75 in good health. CDR3 sequence reads: CASSLYWDRGQETQYF. CDR3 sequence (DNA): TGCGCCAGCAGCCTTTACTGGGACAGGGGGCAGGAGACCCAGTACTTC.